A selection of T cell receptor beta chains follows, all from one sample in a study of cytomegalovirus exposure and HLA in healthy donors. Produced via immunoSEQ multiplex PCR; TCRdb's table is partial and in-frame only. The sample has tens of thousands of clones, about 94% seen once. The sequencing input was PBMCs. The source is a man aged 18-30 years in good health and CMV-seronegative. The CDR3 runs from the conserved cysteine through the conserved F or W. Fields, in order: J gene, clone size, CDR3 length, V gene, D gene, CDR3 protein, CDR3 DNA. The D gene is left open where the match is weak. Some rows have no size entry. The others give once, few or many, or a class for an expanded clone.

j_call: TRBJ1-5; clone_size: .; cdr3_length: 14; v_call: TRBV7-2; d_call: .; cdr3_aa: CASSLVARDQPQHF; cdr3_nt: TGTGCCAGCAGCCTGGTGGCCAGGGATCAGCCCCAGCATTTT
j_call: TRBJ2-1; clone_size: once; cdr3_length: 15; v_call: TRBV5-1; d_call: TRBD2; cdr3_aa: CASSLALAGGNEQFF; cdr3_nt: TGCGCCAGCAGCTTGGCCCTAGCGGGGGGCAATGAGCAGTTCTTC
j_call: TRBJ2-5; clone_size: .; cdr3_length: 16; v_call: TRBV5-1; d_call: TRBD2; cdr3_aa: CASSLGGLAGEETQYF; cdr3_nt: TGCGCCAGCAGCTTGGGGGGACTAGCGGGAGAAGAGACCCAGTACTTC
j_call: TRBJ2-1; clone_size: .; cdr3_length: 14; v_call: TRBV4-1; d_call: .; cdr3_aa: CASSQDWSFNEQFF; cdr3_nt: TGCGCCAGCAGCCAAGATTGGAGTTTCAATGAGCAGTTCTTC
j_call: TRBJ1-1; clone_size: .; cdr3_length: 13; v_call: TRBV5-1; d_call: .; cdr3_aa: CASSLDRNTEAFF; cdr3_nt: TGCGCCAGCAGCCTCGACAGAAACACTGAAGCTTTCTTT
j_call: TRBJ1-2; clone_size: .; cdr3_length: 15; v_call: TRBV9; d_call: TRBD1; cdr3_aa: CASSVGGDRVGGYTF; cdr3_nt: TGTGCCAGCAGCGTAGGAGGGGACAGGGTGGGAGGCTACACCTTC
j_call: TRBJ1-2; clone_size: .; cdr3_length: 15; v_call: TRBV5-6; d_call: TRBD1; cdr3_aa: CASSLVSGTGYGYTF; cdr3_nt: TGTGCCAGCAGCTTGGTATCAGGGACAGGCTATGGCTACACCTTC
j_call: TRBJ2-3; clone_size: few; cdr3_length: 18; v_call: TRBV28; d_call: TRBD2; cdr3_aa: CASHTRHIAGGRTDTQYF; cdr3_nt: TGTGCCAGCCACACCCGCCACATAGCGGGAGGGCGCACAGATACGCAGTATTTT
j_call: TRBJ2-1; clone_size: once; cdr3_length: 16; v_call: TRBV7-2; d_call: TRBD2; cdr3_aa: CASSLADAGGYNEQFF; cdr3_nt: TGTGCCAGCAGCTTAGCGGATGCGGGAGGGTACAATGAGCAGTTCTTC
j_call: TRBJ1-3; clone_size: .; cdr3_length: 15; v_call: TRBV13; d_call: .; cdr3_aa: CASSLGRFSGNTIYF; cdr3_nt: TGTGCCAGCAGCTTAGGGCGTTTCTCTGGAAACACCATATATTTT
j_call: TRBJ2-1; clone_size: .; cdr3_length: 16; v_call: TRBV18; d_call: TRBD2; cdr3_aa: CASSPPVLAGGSEQFF; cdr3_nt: TGTGCCAGCTCACCACCAGTACTAGCGGGAGGAAGTGAGCAGTTCTTC
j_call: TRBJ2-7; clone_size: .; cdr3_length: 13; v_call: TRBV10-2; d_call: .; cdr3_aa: CASTLQLSYEQYF; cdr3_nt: TGCGCCAGCACCCTTCAACTCTCCTACGAGCAGTACTTC
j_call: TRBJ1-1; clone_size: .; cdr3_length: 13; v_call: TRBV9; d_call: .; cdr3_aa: CASSSGLNTEAFF; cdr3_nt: TGTGCCAGCAGCTCCGGGTTGAACACTGAAGCTTTCTTT
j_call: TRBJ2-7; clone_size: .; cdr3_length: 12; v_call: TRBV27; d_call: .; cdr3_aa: CASSLLGDEQYF; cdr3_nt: TGTGCCAGCAGTTTACTAGGGGACGAGCAGTACTTC
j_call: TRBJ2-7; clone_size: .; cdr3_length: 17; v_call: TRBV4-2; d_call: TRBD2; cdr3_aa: CASSLEAGTSDSYEQYF; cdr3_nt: TGTGCCAGCAGCCTTGAGGCCGGGACTAGCGACTCCTACGAGCAGTACTTC
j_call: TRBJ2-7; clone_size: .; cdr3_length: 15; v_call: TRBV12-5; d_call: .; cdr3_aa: CASGLVGRPHYEQYF; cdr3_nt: TGTGCTAGTGGTTTGGTGGGCCGGCCTCACTACGAGCAGTACTTC
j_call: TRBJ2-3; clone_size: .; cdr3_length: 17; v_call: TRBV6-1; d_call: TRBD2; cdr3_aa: CASSESLAGASTDTQYF; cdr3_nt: TGTGCCAGCAGTGAGAGTCTAGCGGGAGCTAGCACAGATACGCAGTATTTT
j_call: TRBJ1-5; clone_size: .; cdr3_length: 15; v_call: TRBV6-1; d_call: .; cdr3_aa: CASKLGEYSNQPQHF; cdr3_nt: TGTGCCAGCAAGTTGGGCGAGTATAGCAATCAGCCCCAGCATTTT
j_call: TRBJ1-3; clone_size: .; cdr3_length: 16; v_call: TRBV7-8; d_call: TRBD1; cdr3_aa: CASSFGGGNSGNTIYF; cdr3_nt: TGTGCCAGCAGCTTTGGAGGGGGCAACTCTGGAAACACCATATATTTT
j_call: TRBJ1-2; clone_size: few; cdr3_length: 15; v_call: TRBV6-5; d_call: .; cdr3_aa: CASSYSRIGDRGYTF; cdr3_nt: TGTGCCAGCAGTTACTCGAGGATAGGGGATAGAGGCTACACCTTC
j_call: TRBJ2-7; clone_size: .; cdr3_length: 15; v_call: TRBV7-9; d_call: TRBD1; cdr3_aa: CASSKTGGTSYEQYF; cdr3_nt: TGTGCCAGCAGCAAGACAGGGGGAACATCCTACGAGCAGTACTTC
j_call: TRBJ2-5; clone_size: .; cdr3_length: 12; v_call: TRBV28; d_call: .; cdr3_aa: CASTFQGETQYF; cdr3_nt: TGTGCCAGCACCTTTCAGGGAGAGACCCAGTACTTC
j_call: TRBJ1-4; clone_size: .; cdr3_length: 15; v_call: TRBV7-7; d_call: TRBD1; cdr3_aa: CASSQLRGQNEKLFF; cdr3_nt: TGTGCTAGCAGCCAGCTTAGGGGACAGAATGAAAAACTGTTTTTT
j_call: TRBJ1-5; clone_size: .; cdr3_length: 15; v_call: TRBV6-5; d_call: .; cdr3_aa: CASSMRGSGNQPQHF; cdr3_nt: TGTGCCAGCAGTATGAGGGGGTCTGGCAATCAGCCCCAGCATTTT
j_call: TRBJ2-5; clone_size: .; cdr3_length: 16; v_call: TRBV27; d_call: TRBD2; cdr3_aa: CASRSVGTSGLGTQYF; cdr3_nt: TGTGCCAGCAGGAGCGTCGGGACTAGCGGCCTGGGGACCCAGTACTTC
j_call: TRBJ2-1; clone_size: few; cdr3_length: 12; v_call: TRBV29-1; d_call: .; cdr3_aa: CSVGDPANEQFF; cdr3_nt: TGCAGCGTAGGAGACCCCGCCAATGAGCAGTTCTTC
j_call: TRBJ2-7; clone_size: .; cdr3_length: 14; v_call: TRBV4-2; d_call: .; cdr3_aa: CASSQDYGGDPQYF; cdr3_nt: TGTGCCAGCAGCCAAGATTATGGCGGGGATCCGCAGTACTTC
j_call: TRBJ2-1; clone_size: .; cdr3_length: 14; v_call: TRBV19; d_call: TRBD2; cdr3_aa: CASSKWEGRYEQFF; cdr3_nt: TGTGCCAGTAGTAAGTGGGAGGGCCGGTATGAGCAGTTCTTC
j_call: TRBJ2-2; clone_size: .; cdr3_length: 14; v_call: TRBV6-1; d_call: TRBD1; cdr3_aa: CASRGQRNTGELFF; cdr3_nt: TGTGCCAGCAGGGGACAGAGGAACACCGGGGAGCTGTTTTTT
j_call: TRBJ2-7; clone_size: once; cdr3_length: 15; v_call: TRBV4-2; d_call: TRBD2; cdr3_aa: CASSRSGAEHYEQYF; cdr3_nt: TGTGCCAGCAGCAGGAGCGGGGCCGAACACTACGAGCAGTACTTC
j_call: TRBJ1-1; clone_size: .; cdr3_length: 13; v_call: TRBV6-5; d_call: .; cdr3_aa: CASSRTGDTEAFF; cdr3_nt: TGTGCCAGCAGTCGGACCGGGGACACTGAAGCTTTCTTT